A selection of T cell receptor beta chains follows, all from one sample in a study of CD8 T cells in ankylosing spondylitis. TCRdb recomputed calls from the 5' RACE reads with MiXCR, one row per CDR3 protein. The data show roughly 220,000 distinct CDR3 sequences, about 10% seen once. Specimen: blood, either unsorted or a sorted T cell fraction (not recorded which). These receptor sequences come from a male donor with ankylosing spondylitis or in good health (not recorded which). Both conserved end residues are part of each CDR3. A D gene is named only where the DNA matches it firmly. Expanded clones are given a class, and other clones once, few, many or no size at all.

j_call,clone_size,v_call,d_call,cdr3_nt,cdr3_aa
TRBJ2-4,-,TRBV24-1,-,TGTGCCACCAGTGACCATGGACAGACGGACATTCAGTACTTC,CATSDHGQTDIQYF
TRBJ1-2,many,TRBV7-9,-,TGTGCCAGCAGCTTGGGGGACGGGGCGCACACCTTC,CASSLGDGAHTF
TRBJ1-1,many,TRBV6-1,-,TGTGCCAGCAGCGGGGTGCAGAACACTGAAGCTTTCTTT,CASSGVQNTEAFF
TRBJ2-3,many,TRBV9,TRBD2,TGTGCCAGCAGCGTGACTAGCGGGGGGCCCGCGGGTGATACGCAGTATTTT,CASSVTSGGPAGDTQYF
TRBJ2-2,many,TRBV5-1,-,TGCGCCAGCATCGGGGCCGGGGAGCTGTTTTTT,CASIGAGELFF
TRBJ2-7,many,TRBV5-5,-,TGTGCCAGCAGCTTACTTCAGCAACCCTACGAGCAGTACTTC,CASSLLQQPYEQYF
TRBJ2-5,-,TRBV7-2,TRBD1,TGTGCCAGCAGCCTAAGACAGGGTTGGGAAGAGACCCAGTACTTC,CASSLRQGWEETQYF
TRBJ1-1,many,TRBV20-1,TRBD1,TGCAGTGCTAGTAAGGGGGCAAACACTGAAGCTTTCTTT,CSASKGANTEAFF
TRBJ2-7,few,TRBV7-9,-,TGTGCCAGCAGCTTAGCACGGGGGCTGGGGTCCTACGAGCAGTACTTC,CASSLARGLGSYEQYF
TRBJ2-1,many,TRBV19,-,TGTGCCAGTAGCGCGGGCATCTACAATGAGCAGTTCTTC,CASSAGIYNEQFF
TRBJ2-3,many,TRBV24-1,TRBD2,TGTGCCACCAGTGATCCCGCACTAGCGGGGGGCACAGATACGCAGTATTTT,CATSDPALAGGTDTQYF
TRBJ2-3,-,TRBV5-1,-,TGCGCCAGCAGCTCCGGGCTAGACCGCAGAACAGATACGCAGTATTTT,CASSSGLDRRTDTQYF
TRBJ2-3,many,TRBV7-3,-,TGTGCCAGCAGCTTAACAGGGTCAGATACGCAGTATTTT,CASSLTGSDTQYF
TRBJ1-3,many,TRBV29-1,-,TGCAGCGCTCAAGGGTTCTCTGGAAACACCATATATTTT,CSAQGFSGNTIYF
TRBJ1-1,many,TRBV5-1,-,TGCGCCAGCAGCTCTGTCCAGGGAGAAGCTTTCTTT,CASSSVQGEAFF
TRBJ2-3,many,TRBV7-3,-,TGTGCCAGCAGCTTACAATCGGGCACAGATACGCAGTATTTT,CASSLQSGTDTQYF
TRBJ2-3,-,TRBV11-2,-,TGTGCCAGCAGCTTGAGGCGGGGGCCTAATCCGAGGCTCACAGATACGCAGTATTTT,CASSLRRGPNPRLTDTQYF
TRBJ2-2,few,TRBV12-3/TRBV12-4,-,TGTGCCAGCAGTTTCCGGGGGCCAACCGGGGAGCTGTTTTTT,CASSFRGPTGELFF
TRBJ2-1,-,TRBV5-1,TRBD2,TGCGCCAGCAGCTTGCCCGGGACTAGCGGGGGCGGTGAGCAGTTCTTC,CASSLPGTSGGGEQFF
TRBJ2-3,-,TRBV20-1,TRBD2,TGCAGTGCTAGGCCGGGACTAGCGGGGGCAGATACGCAGTATTTT,CSARPGLAGADTQYF
TRBJ2-5,-,TRBV6-5,TRBD2,TGTGCCAGCAGCATAAGCGGGGAGGGCCAGTACTTC,CASSISGEGQYF
TRBJ2-3,few,TRBV9,-,TGTGCCAGCAGCCTCTCGGACGTCACAGATACGCAGTATTTT,CASSLSDVTDTQYF
TRBJ1-4,few,TRBV7-9,TRBD1,TGTGCCAGCAGCTATACCGGGACAGGGCGTGAGGAACTGTTTTTT,CASSYTGTGREELFF
TRBJ2-2,many,TRBV10-3,-,TGTGCCACCCAACAGGGCATGAACACCGGGGAGCTGTTTTTT,CATQQGMNTGELFF
TRBJ1-1,many,TRBV4-2,-,TGTGCCAGCAGCACGAAGGTAGGCACTGAAGCTTTCTTT,CASSTKVGTEAFF
TRBJ2-1,many,TRBV9,TRBD2,TGTGCCAGCAGCGTAGGGGTGCGGGGGGCTTACAATGAGCAGTTCTTC,CASSVGVRGAYNEQFF
TRBJ1-6,many,TRBV20-1,-,TGCAGTGCTAGAACCGGGGGGAACCATTCACCCCTCCACTTT,CSARTGGNHSPLHF
TRBJ2-1,few,TRBV5-6,-,TGTGCCACCGCTGGCCTAGCCTCCTACAATGAGCAGTTCTTC,CATAGLASYNEQFF
TRBJ2-7,few,TRBV3-1,-,TGTGCCAGCAGCCAACACAGGGGGGGCTACGAGCAGTACTTC,CASSQHRGGYEQYF
TRBJ2-3,many,TRBV12-3/TRBV12-4,TRBD2,TGTGCCAGCAGTAAGGGACTAGCGGGAGCAGATACGCAGTATTTT,CASSKGLAGADTQYF
TRBJ2-7,many,TRBV29-1,-,TGCAGCGTTGAAGGTCTGGATTCCCCTGGCGAGCAGTACTTC,CSVEGLDSPGEQYF
TRBJ1-6,-,TRBV19,-,TGTGCCAGTACCGGGGGGCAGTACAATTCACCCCTCCACTTT,CASTGGQYNSPLHF
TRBJ1-2,many,TRBV18,-,TGTGCCAGCTCAGTGGGAGAGGGCTTATACGGCTACACCTTC,CASSVGEGLYGYTF
TRBJ1-6,-,TRBV3-1,-,TGTGCCACCTCCCAAGACTTCGGACAGAGGAGCAATTCACCCCTCCACTTT,CATSQDFGQRSNSPLHF
TRBJ2-7,many,TRBV12-3/TRBV12-4,TRBD1,TGTGCCAGCAGTTCCGGGACAGGGACTATTGAGCAGTACTTC,CASSSGTGTIEQYF
TRBJ2-7,many,TRBV20-1,TRBD1,TGCAGTGCTAGGAGGACAGGGCGTTTTAACGAGCAGTACTTC,CSARRTGRFNEQYF
TRBJ2-3,-,TRBV20-1,TRBD2,TGCAGTGCTACAGAGGGACTAGCGGGGTTCATAGATACGCAGTATTTT,CSATEGLAGFIDTQYF
TRBJ2-3,-,TRBV5-6,TRBD1,TGTGCCAGCACCTGGGACAGGAGCACAGATACGCAGTATTTT,CASTWDRSTDTQYF
TRBJ2-5,-,TRBV3-1,-,TGTGCCAGCCTAAAGAGGGTCGGGGGTGAGACCCAGTACTTC,CASLKRVGGETQYF
TRBJ2-1,many,TRBV6-1,TRBD2,TGTGCCAGCAGTCTAAGCGGGGGGCCCTATGAGCAGTTCTTC,CASSLSGGPYEQFF
TRBJ1-2,-,TRBV11-2,TRBD1,TGTGCCAGCAGCTTAGTTGGGACAGCGAAAGCAAACTATGGCTACACCTTC,CASSLVGTAKANYGYTF
TRBJ2-1,many,TRBV7-9,TRBD2,TGTGCCAGCAGCTACCGGACTAGCGGACACAATGAGCAGTTCTTC,CASSYRTSGHNEQFF
TRBJ2-6,-,TRBV12-3/TRBV12-4,-,TGTGCCAGCAGTCGCGGGACAGCCGGGGCCAACGTCCTGACTTTC,CASSRGTAGANVLTF
TRBJ1-6,few,TRBV27,-,TGTGCCAGGACAAAGGGGGTGGAGGGAAGATCACCCCTCCACTTT,CARTKGVEGRSPLHF
TRBJ1-6,few,TRBV7-2,-,TGTGCCAGCAGCGATCCGGCGGTCCGGGGATCCCTCCACTTT,CASSDPAVRGSLHF
TRBJ1-2,many,TRBV9,TRBD1,TGTGCCAGCAGCCCCACAGGGGAGGGCTATGGCTACACCTTC,CASSPTGEGYGYTF
TRBJ1-1,many,TRBV10-3,-,TGTGCCACCCAGTCCGTAAACACTGAAGCTTTCTTT,CATQSVNTEAFF
TRBJ2-3,few,TRBV7-7,TRBD2,TGTGCTAGCAGCCCCGGACTAGCGGGGGGGCCAGTCCGAGATACGCAGTATTTT,CASSPGLAGGPVRDTQYF
TRBJ2-7,many,TRBV6-1,-,TGTGCCACACTACCGGTAAACACCTACGAGCAGTACTTC,CATLPVNTYEQYF
TRBJ2-1,many,TRBV7-9,TRBD2,TGTGCCACAGCGGGGGGGCCGGTCTCCTACAATGAGCAGTTCTTC,CATAGGPVSYNEQFF